This T cell receptor (beta chain) was documented in a study of T cell repertoires in cytomegalovirus infection. To note about this clonotype: The target antigen is unknown.

TCRdb re-called the reads with MiXCR, one entry per CDR3 protein. The sample carries about 920,000 distinct CDR3 sequences, 25% to 40% recorded once. This clonotype was obtained from a human donor in good health (CMV status not recorded). Some clones in this sample may be carry-over from other donors' samples. This sample comprised cultured CD8+ T cells from PBMCs, obtained from culture after CMV antigen stimulation.

CDR3 in amino acids: CASSHRQDNQPQHF. The DNA of the CDR3 is TGTGCCAGCAGCCACCGACAGGACAATCAGCCCCAGCATTTT. The chain couples TRBV7-8 to TRBJ1-5, with D tentatively TRBD1 (6 bases). Per the germline V gene, CDR1 is SGHVS and CDR2 is FQNEAQ. Between the trimmed V and J ends, which lost 5 bases and 3 bases, there was a span of 11 bases. CDR3 length: 14 amino acids.